What follows describes a single T cell receptor beta chain. This clonotype was detected only a few times. No cognate antigen has been identified for it. It has no much larger one-base neighbor in the sample; base qualities were not kept. Taken from cysteine to phenylalanine, the CDR3 has 13 residues. Kept here is only the CDR3 DNA, which spans 39 bases and is read in frame from base 1. V is pared back by 2 bases and J by 7 bases, with 11 bases lying between the germline termini. Reading the germline V gene gives CDR1 MNHNS and CDR2 SASEGT. The sample is drawn from a study of early T cells in non-severe SARS-CoV-2 infection (dated by TCRdb to the early 2020s). Regarding the research as a whole: Bulk RNA from unsorted whole blood was used for TCR sequencing, so alpha and beta chains could not be paired. Beyond this particular receptor, the publication reports: VDJdb matching was skewed toward anti-spike CD8 responses, so virus-specific expansions were likely underestimated and private and CD4 specificities were missed.

This was a case-control study nested in a cohort of healthcare workers in London, UK, who had nasopharyngeal swab PCR tests and blood samples taken every week. Between 23 and 31 March 2020, the week of the UK lockdown, healthcare workers were enrolled and then followed up weekly for as long as 16 weeks. Libraries came from 5' RACE. Sequenced on a NextSeq 500. In the TCR library protocol, unique molecular identifiers were attached to individual cDNA molecules to correct for PCR bias and sequencing error. Both TCR alpha and beta chains were sequenced, and tight co-correlation was observed between alpha and beta sequence abundances in each sample. The paper's processing steps were these. Decombinator V4 was used to annotate the V gene, J gene and CDR3 of the TCR sequences. TCRs were defined as expanded if a significant change between any two time points was detected under a Poisson model with p below 0.0001. TCR abundances were normalised to the total number of TCRs sequenced per sample and were expressed as counts per million. TRAV1-2 paired with TRAJ12, TRAJ20 or TRAJ33 defined MAIT TCRs, while TRAV10 paired with TRAJ18 defined iNKT TCRs. A search of VDJdb, accessed on 1 November 2021, was run for TCRs annotated to CMV, EBV and SARS-CoV-2, with TCRs annotated for multiple antigens excluded. TCRdb took the public reads, trimmed them with fastp at Q25, ran MiXCR for clone calling and kept in-frame beta chains. When rows share a CDR3 protein, they turn into one entry using the most common DNA and genes. The V and J calls come from TCRdb's annotation, not from the publication. The sample records about 66,000 distinct CDR3 sequences, around 8.7% of which are singletons. Clones ranked in the top ten supply roughly 3.2% of the sample.

The sequence was obtained from an adult who was a healthcare worker with PCR-confirmed SARS-CoV-2 infection or an uninfected control (not recorded which). Sample: whole blood. This chain is built from TRBV6-1 and TRBJ1-2, with no reliable assignment of the D segment. The DNA reads TGTGCCAGCAGTGAAACGGGAATCGCTGGCTACACCTTC. Its product reads: CASSETGIAGYTF.